This TCR beta chain was sequenced in a study of early T cells in non-severe SARS-CoV-2 infection. The V gene's germline CDR1 is MNHEY and CDR2 SVGEGT. This CDR3 comprises 14 residues. V dropped 5 bases and J dropped 0 bases, with 5 bases sitting between them. Unique molecular identifiers were added to individual cDNA molecules. TCRdb reprocessed the 5' RACE reads with MiXCR, giving one entry per CDR3 protein. Of about 90,000 distinct CDR3 sequences listed, about 15% are singletons. This clonotype was recorded at least ten times. The receptor's source is an adult who was a healthcare worker with PCR-confirmed SARS-CoV-2 infection or an uninfected control (not recorded which). Specimen: whole blood. The chain links TRBV6-2 or TRBV6-3 to TRBJ2-6; no reliable D call. As DNA, the CDR3 is TGTGCCAGCAGTCCGATCTCTGGGGCCAACGTCCTGACTTTC. Translated: CASSPISGANVLTF.